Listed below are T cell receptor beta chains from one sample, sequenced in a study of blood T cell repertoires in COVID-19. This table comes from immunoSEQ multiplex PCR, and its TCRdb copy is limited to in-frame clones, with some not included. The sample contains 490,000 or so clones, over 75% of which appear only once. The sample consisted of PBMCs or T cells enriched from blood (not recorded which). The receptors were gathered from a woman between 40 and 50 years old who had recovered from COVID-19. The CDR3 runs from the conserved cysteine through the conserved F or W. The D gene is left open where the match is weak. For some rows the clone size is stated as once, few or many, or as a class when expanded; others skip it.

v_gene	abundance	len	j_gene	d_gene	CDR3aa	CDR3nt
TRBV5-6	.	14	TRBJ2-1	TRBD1	CASSLGQGAHEQFF	TGTGCCAGCAGCTTGGGGCAGGGGGCACATGAGCAGTTCTTC
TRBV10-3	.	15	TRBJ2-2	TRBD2	CAISVGTSGAGELFF	TGTGCCATCAGTGTTGGGACTAGCGGGGCCGGGGAGCTGTTTTTT
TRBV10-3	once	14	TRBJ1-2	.	CAISDPGLNYGYTF	TGTGCCATCAGTGATCCGGGACTGAACTATGGCTACACCTTC
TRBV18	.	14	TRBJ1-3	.	CASSPPARGNTIYF	TGTGCCAGCTCACCACCGGCCAGGGGAAACACCATATATTTT
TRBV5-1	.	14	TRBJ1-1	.	CASSLGHRNTEAFF	TGCGCCAGCAGCTTAGGACATCGGAACACTGAAGCTTTCTTT
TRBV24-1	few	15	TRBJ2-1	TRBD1	CATSDLRQGGTEQFF	TGTGCCACCAGTGATTTGCGACAGGGTGGCACTGAGCAGTTCTTC
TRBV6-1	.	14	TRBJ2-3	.	CASSELGLTDTQYF	TGTGCCAGCAGTGAATTGGGCCTAACAGATACGCAGTATTTT
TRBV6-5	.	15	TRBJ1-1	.	CASSYRVTGNTEAFF	TGTGCCAGCAGTTACCGGGTGACGGGGAACACTGAAGCTTTCTTT
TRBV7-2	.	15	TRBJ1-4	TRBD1	CASSIDRDQGEKLFF	TGTGCCAGCAGCATCGACAGGGACCAAGGGGAAAAACTGTTTTTT
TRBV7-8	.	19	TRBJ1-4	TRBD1	CASSPYWDRGRGGNEKLFF	TGTGCCAGCAGCCCCTATTGGGACAGGGGGCGAGGGGGTAATGAAAAACTGTTTTTT
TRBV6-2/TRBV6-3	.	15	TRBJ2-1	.	CASSYPVSSYNEQFF	TGTGCCAGCAGTTACCCGGTTAGCTCCTACAATGAGCAGTTCTTC
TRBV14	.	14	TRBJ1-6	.	CASSHSGSNSPLHF	TGTGCCAGCAGCCATTCAGGTTCTAATTCACCCCTCCACTTT
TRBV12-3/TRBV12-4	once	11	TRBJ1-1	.	CASSLPGRAFF	TGTGCCAGCAGTCTCCCAGGGCGTGCTTTCTTT
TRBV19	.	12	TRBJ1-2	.	CASLRPGGGYTF	TGTGCCAGCCTGCGGCCGGGTGGTGGCTACACCTTC
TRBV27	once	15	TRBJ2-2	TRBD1	CASSRDRLNTGELFF	TGTGCCAGCAGTAGGGACAGGCTAAACACCGGGGAGCTGTTTTTT
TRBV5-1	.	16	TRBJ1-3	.	CASSLAGQLGGNTIYF	TGCGCCAGCAGCTTGGCAGGACAGCTAGGGGGAAACACCATATATTTT
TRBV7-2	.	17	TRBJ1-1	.	CASSTPRGGVWDTEAFF	TGTGCCAGCAGCACCCCCCGCGGCGGGGTTTGGGACACTGAAGCTTTCTTT
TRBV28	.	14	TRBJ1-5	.	CASSPGQKIQPQHF	TGTGCCAGCAGTCCCGGACAGAAGATTCAGCCCCAGCATTTT
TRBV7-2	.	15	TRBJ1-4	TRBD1	CASSPGQANLEKLFF	TGTGCCAGCAGCCCAGGACAGGCTAACTTGGAAAAACTGTTTTTT
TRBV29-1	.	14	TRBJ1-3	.	CSVDAWETGNTIYF	TGCAGCGTTGATGCGTGGGAGACGGGAAACACCATATATTTT
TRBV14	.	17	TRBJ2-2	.	CASSQDLGGRNTGELFF	TGTGCCAGCAGCCAAGATCTCGGGGGGCGGAACACCGGGGAGCTGTTTTTT
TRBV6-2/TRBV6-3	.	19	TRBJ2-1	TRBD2	CASSWDRGRLAGGPDEQFF	TGTGCCAGCAGTTGGGACAGGGGGAGACTAGCGGGAGGGCCGGATGAGCAGTTCTTC
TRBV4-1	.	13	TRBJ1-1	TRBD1	CASSPRQGTEAFF	TGCGCCAGCAGCCCCAGACAGGGCACTGAAGCTTTCTTT
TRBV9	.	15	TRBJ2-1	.	CASSVESAGGNEQFF	TGTGCCAGCAGCGTAGAGTCAGCCGGGGGCAATGAGCAGTTCTTC
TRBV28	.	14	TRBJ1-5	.	CASSPHRVNQPQHF	TGTGCCAGCAGTCCTCACAGGGTCAATCAGCCCCAGCATTTT
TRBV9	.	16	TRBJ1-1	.	CASSVGVMGADTEAFF	TGTGCCAGCAGCGTAGGGGTGATGGGGGCTGACACTGAAGCTTTCTTT
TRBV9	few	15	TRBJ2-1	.	CASIFSVSSYNEQFF	TGTGCCAGCATCTTTAGCGTAAGCTCCTACAATGAGCAGTTCTTC
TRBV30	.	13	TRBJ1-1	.	CAWSQGLNTEAFF	TGTGCCTGGAGCCAGGGGTTGAACACTGAAGCTTTCTTT
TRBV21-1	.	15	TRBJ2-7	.	CASSPLDRGSYEQYF	TGTGCCAGCAGCCCATTGGACAGGGGTAGCTACGAGCAGTACTTC
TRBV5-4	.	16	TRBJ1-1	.	CASSHWTRLVSTEAFF	TGTGCCAGCAGTCACTGGACAAGGCTTGTTTCCACTGAAGCTTTCTTT
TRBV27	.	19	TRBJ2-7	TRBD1	CASSLRIYSATGGSYEQYF	TGTGCCAGCAGTTTACGGATTTATAGTGCGACAGGGGGCTCCTACGAGCAGTACTTC
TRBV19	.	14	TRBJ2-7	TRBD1	CASRAGQGGNEQYF	TGTGCCAGTAGGGCTGGACAGGGGGGGAACGAGCAGTACTTC
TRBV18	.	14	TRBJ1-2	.	CASSPSQGPDGYTF	TGTGCCAGCTCACCCTCACAGGGACCGGACGGCTACACCTTC
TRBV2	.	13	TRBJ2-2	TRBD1	CASGQGDTGELFF	TGTGCCAGCGGACAGGGAGACACCGGGGAGCTGTTTTTT
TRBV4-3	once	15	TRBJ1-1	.	CASSQDPTGNTEAFF	TGCGCCAGCAGCCAGGATCCGACAGGGAACACTGAAGCTTTCTTT
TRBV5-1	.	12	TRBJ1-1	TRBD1	CASRTGGTEAFF	TGCGCCAGCAGGACAGGGGGGACTGAAGCTTTCTTT
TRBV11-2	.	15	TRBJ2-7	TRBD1	CASSSQGQEIYEQYF	TGTGCCAGCAGCTCCCAGGGACAGGAAATCTACGAGCAGTACTTC
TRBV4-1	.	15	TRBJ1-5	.	CASSQLLGANQPQHF	TGCGCCAGCAGCCAACTACTGGGGGCTAATCAGCCCCAGCATTTT
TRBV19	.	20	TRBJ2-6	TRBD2	CASSIDVVAGIRSGANVLTF	TGTGCCAGTAGTATAGATGTGGTAGCGGGAATACGTTCTGGGGCCAACGTCCTGACTTTC
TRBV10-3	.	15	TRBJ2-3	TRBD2	CAISESAPVAGTQYF	TGTGCCATCAGTGAGTCTGCCCCCGTAGCGGGTACGCAGTATTTT